The clone carrying this TCR beta chain was observed a few times. These data belong to a study of identical twins. TCRdb itself ran the 5' RACE reads through MiXCR, one entry per CDR3 protein. The sample holds 700,000 or so distinct CDR3 sequences, 21% seen once. This same sample was also part of a study on T cells expressing NK-cell markers.

Sample: PBMCs. This clonotype was obtained from a woman aged 18 to 35 in good health.

As DNA, the CDR3 is TGCGCCAGCAGCTTTTCGTCCCCGGACAGGGATGTGCTGTACTTC. Translation gives CASSFSSPDRDVLYF. The chain links TRBV5-1 to TRBJ2-7; 8 nucleotides line up with TRBD1. This CDR3 comprises 15 residues. Germline V lookup: CDR1 SGHRS, CDR2 YFSETQ. Germline trimming cut 2 bases from V and 12 bases from J; bases unmatched to any gene: 16.